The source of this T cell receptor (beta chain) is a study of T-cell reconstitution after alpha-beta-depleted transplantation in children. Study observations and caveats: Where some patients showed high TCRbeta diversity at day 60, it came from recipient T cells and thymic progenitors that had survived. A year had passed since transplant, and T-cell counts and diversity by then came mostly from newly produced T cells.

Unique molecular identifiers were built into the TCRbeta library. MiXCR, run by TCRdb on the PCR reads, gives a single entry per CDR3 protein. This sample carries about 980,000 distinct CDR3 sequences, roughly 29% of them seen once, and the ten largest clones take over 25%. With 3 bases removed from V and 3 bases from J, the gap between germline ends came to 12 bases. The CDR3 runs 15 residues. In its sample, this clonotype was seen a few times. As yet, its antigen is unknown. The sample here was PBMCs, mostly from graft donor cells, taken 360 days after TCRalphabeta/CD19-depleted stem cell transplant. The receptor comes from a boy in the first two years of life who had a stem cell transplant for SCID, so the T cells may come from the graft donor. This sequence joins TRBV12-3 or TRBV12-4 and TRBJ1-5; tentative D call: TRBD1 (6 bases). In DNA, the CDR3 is TGTGCCAGCAGTTTGTCGGGACAACACAATCAGCCCCAGCATTTT. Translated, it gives CASSLSGQHNQPQHF.